This is a list of T cell receptor beta chains from one sample in a study of cytomegalovirus exposure and HLA in healthy donors. The assay was immunoSEQ multiplex PCR, and TCRdb's table has in-frame clones only and misses some. The sample holds about 190,000 clones, over 60% seen once. Sequenced input: PBMCs. These receptors all stem from a man in his thirties or forties in good health and CMV-seropositive. Each CDR3 is given with its conserved first and last residue. The order of the fields is D gene, V gene, J gene, clone size, CDR3 protein, CDR3 DNA. The D gene is left open where the match is weak. Clone sizes are given selectively: once, few, many, or a class where the clone is expanded.

>TRBD2|TRBV9|TRBJ2-5|.
CASSVGGGGVETQYF
TGTGCCAGCAGCGTAGGGGGCGGGGGGGTTGAGACCCAGTACTTC
>.|TRBV2|TRBJ1-2|.
CASSETPDQGYYGYTF
TGTGCCAGCAGTGAAACCCCTGATCAGGGCTACTATGGCTACACCTTC
>TRBD1|TRBV5-6|TRBJ2-4|.
CASSLGQGEDIQYF
TGTGCCAGCAGCCTAGGACAGGGCGAGGACATTCAGTACTTC
>TRBD2|TRBV5-6|TRBJ2-1|.
CASSLVGRAFLDEQFF
TGTGCCAGCAGCTTGGTAGGGAGGGCCTTTCTCGATGAGCAGTTCTTC
>.|TRBV28|TRBJ2-7|once
CASNFAAREISYEQYF
TGTGCCAGCAATTTCGCAGCGAGGGAGATTTCCTACGAGCAGTACTTC
>.|TRBV19|TRBJ1-1|once
CASTPPEDTEAFF
TGTGCCAGTACCCCCCCGGAGGACACTGAAGCTTTCTTT
>.|TRBV7-9|TRBJ1-2|.
CASSLGLGRANEGYTF
TGTGCCAGCAGCTTAGGATTGGGCAGGGCAAATGAAGGCTACACCTTC
>TRBD1|TRBV7-2|TRBJ2-3|.
CASTFTGGGRDTQYF
TGTGCCAGCACTTTTACAGGGGGCGGAAGAGATACGCAGTATTTT
>.|TRBV5-1|TRBJ1-1|few
CASSFEGFNTEAFF
TGCGCCAGCAGCTTCGAGGGTTTCAACACTGAAGCTTTCTTT
>TRBD1|TRBV18|TRBJ1-2|.
CASSPTGFDGYTF
TGTGCCAGCTCACCGACAGGGTTCGATGGCTACACCTTC
>.|TRBV28|TRBJ1-2|once
CASSWGDRGGYTF
TGTGCCAGCAGTTGGGGGGACCGGGGTGGCTACACCTTC
>.|TRBV19|TRBJ2-1|.
CASSARLVGSYNEQFF
TGTGCCAGTAGTGCCAGACTAGTCGGCTCCTACAATGAGCAGTTCTTC
>.|TRBV5-6|TRBJ1-2|.
CASSLGTTAYGYTF
TGTGCCAGCAGCCTCGGGACAACGGCCTATGGCTACACCTTC
>.|TRBV5-4|TRBJ2-3|.
CASRLSAGQTDTQYF
TGTGCCAGCCGCCTCTCGGCGGGGCAAACAGATACGCAGTATTTT
>TRBD1|TRBV4-1|TRBJ1-5|.
CASSHRDRGSNQPQHF
TGCGCCAGCAGCCACCGGGACAGGGGGTCCAATCAGCCCCAGCATTTT
>.|TRBV25-1|TRBJ2-7|.
CASRPGGSSSYEQYF
TGTGCCAGTAGACCAGGGGGGTCGAGCTCCTACGAGCAGTACTTC
>TRBD1|TRBV15|TRBJ2-1|.
CATSPDRDLYNEQFF
TGTGCCACCAGCCCGGACAGGGATTTGTACAATGAGCAGTTCTTC
>.|TRBV5-1|TRBJ2-3|.
CASSYSVGDTQYF
TGCGCCAGCAGCTATTCGGTCGGAGATACGCAGTATTTT
>.|TRBV6-5|TRBJ2-5|few
CASSPGTRETQYF
TGTGCCAGCAGTCCCGGGACTCGAGAGACCCAGTACTTC
>TRBD1|TRBV23-1|TRBJ2-7|.
CASSLPGDRVSYEQYF
TGCGCCAGCAGTCTACCCGGAGACAGGGTTTCCTACGAGCAGTACTTC
>TRBD1|TRBV27|TRBJ1-5|.
CASSRQGATYSNQPQHF
TGTGCCAGCAGCCGGCAGGGGGCAACGTATAGCAATCAGCCCCAGCATTTT
>.|TRBV27|TRBJ2-7|.
CASSPQAAGSYEQYF
TGTGCCAGCAGTCCTCAGGCTGCGGGCTCCTACGAGCAGTACTTC
>TRBD1|TRBV7-6|TRBJ1-5|once
CASSVEGQRGNQPQHF
TGTGCCAGCAGCGTGGAGGGACAGCGAGGAAATCAGCCCCAGCATTTT
>.|TRBV10-3|TRBJ2-7|once
CAISEGGLYEQYF
TGTGCCATCAGTGAGGGGGGCCTCTACGAGCAGTACTTC
>TRBD2|TRBV18|TRBJ2-2|.
CASSQGLAGNTGELFF
TGTGCCAGCTCCCAGGGCCTAGCGGGGAACACCGGGGAGCTGTTTTTT
>.|TRBV2|TRBJ2-7|.
CASSDPPGANEQYF
TGTGCCAGCAGTGACCCCCCGGGAGCTAACGAGCAGTACTTC
>TRBD2|TRBV6-6|TRBJ2-7|.
CASSGTSVGEQYF
TGTGCCAGCTCCGGGACTAGCGTTGGCGAGCAGTACTTC
>TRBD2|TRBV4-2|TRBJ2-1|.
CASSRNLAGGTSSYNEQFF
TGTGCCAGCAGCCGCAATCTAGCGGGAGGGACTAGCTCCTACAATGAGCAGTTCTTC
>.|TRBV5-1|TRBJ1-1|.
CASSVTSGNTEAFF
TGCGCCAGCAGCGTAACCTCAGGGAACACTGAAGCTTTCTTT
>TRBD2|TRBV15|TRBJ2-7|.
CATSKAGEGSYEQYF
TGTGCCACCAGCAAGGCCGGGGAGGGTAGTTACGAGCAGTACTTC
>.|TRBV27|TRBJ1-2|.
CASSLSPLTGPSYGYTF
TGTGCCAGCAGTTTATCTCCCCTGACAGGACCCTCCTATGGCTACACCTTC
>TRBD2|TRBV7-6|TRBJ2-1|.
CASSSRTSGSRNHYNEQFF
TGTGCCAGCAGCTCCCGGACTAGCGGGTCCCGAAACCATTACAATGAGCAGTTCTTC
>.|TRBV7-9|TRBJ2-2|.
CASSLDSNTGELFF
TGTGCCAGCAGCCTCGACAGTAACACCGGGGAGCTGTTTTTT
>.|TRBV28|TRBJ2-5|.
CASTMGSQETQYF
TGTGCCAGCACCATGGGCAGCCAAGAGACCCAGTACTTC
>TRBD1|TRBV29-1|TRBJ2-5|.
CSVGVGRGSGETQYF
TGCAGCGTTGGGGTGGGCAGGGGGAGTGGAGAGACCCAGTACTTC
>.|TRBV6-1|TRBJ1-1|.
CASSQGDSSTEAFF
TGTGCCAGCAGCCAAGGCGACAGTTCGACTGAAGCTTTCTTT
>.|TRBV5-1|TRBJ2-5|.
CASSLDTHQETQYF
TGCGCCAGCAGCTTGGACACCCACCAAGAGACCCAGTACTTC
>TRBD1|TRBV9|TRBJ2-5|once
CASSHRQGRQETQYF
TGTGCCAGCAGCCATAGACAGGGACGGCAAGAGACCCAGTACTTC
>.|TRBV7-2|TRBJ1-1|once
CASSLLQGDEAFF
TGTGCCAGCAGCTTACTACAGGGTGATGAAGCTTTCTTT
>TRBD2|TRBV7-2|TRBJ2-3|.
CASSLKRTSGTDAQYF
TGTGCCAGCAGCCTCAAGAGGACTAGCGGCACAGATGCGCAGTATTTT
>TRBD1|TRBV9|TRBJ1-2|.
CASSVGSGGYGYTF
TGTGCCAGCAGCGTAGGGTCAGGGGGCTATGGCTACACCTTC